One sample yielded the 5 T cell receptor beta chains listed below, sequenced in a study of monozygotic twins with cystic fibrosis. Repertoires were generated with immunoSEQ multiplex PCR, while TCRdb's copy carries only in-frame clones and drops some. The data show around 33,000 clones, about 80% seen once. The sequenced sample was blood. Every receptor here comes from a girl aged 2 to 9 with cystic fibrosis.

This CDR3 reads CASSQGTSGYTDTQYF. The CDR3 bases are TGTGCCAGCAGCCAAGGGACTAGCGGGTACACAGATACGCAGTATTTT. This chain connects TRBV4-2 to TRBJ2-3, with 11 bases aligning to TRBD2. CDR1 LGHNA and CDR2 YNFKEQ come from the germline V gene. The J segment lost 2 bases and the V segment lost 1 base, leaving 2 bases of the junction unmatched. This CDR3 region has 16 residues.

The CDR3 is CASSPPSRIYEQYF. CDR3 nucleotides: TGTGCCAGCTCACCACCGTCTCGGATCTACGAGCAGTACTTC. V is TRBV18 and J is TRBJ2-7; D ambiguous. Between the trimmed V and J ends, which lost 0 bases and 3 bases, there was a span of 9 bases. The CDR3 sequence is 14 residues long. Germline-derived CDR1 and CDR2 are KGHSH and LQKENI.

This chain connects TRBV7-8 to TRBJ2-7; D unclear. The CDR3 runs 13 residues. With 4 bases removed from V and 2 bases from J, the gap between germline ends came to 9 bases. Germline loops: CDR1 SGHVS, CDR2 FQNEAQ. The CDR3 sequence: CASSSGLTYEQYF. The CDR3 DNA follows: TGTGCCAGCAGCTCCGGTTTAACCTACGAGCAGTACTTC.

This clone was counted a few times. This chain links TRBV5-1 with TRBJ1-2; 7 bases are a match to TRBD1. With V trimmed by 4 bases and J by 7 bases, 13 bases remained unmatched. The CDR3 loop spans 15 amino acids. CDR1 SGHRS and CDR2 YFSETQ come from the germline V gene. CDR3 sequence reads: CASSPDRAYGIGYTF. DNA of the CDR3: TGCGCCAGCAGCCCAGACAGGGCGTACGGTATTGGCTACACCTTC.

This clone was detected a few times. The chain joins TRBV7-2 to TRBJ2-7, with 11 bases aligning to TRBD1. With V trimmed by 2 bases and J by 6 bases, 6 bases remained unmatched. Germline assignment: CDR1 SGHTA and CDR2 FQGNSA. The CDR3 totals 15 residues. For the CDR3, the DNA is TGTGCCAGCAGCTTAATAGGACAGGGGGCGTTCGAGCAGTACTTC. The encoded protein is CASSLIGQGAFEQYF.